The T cell receptor beta chain described here comes from a study of CD8 T cells in Susac syndrome. When the RNA was reverse transcribed, random hexamers were used with an input of roughly 0.5 to 1 ug. One entry per CDR3 protein results from TCRdb running MiXCR on the immunoSEQ multiplex PCR reads. The sample shows roughly 180,000 distinct CDR3 sequences, 85% to 95% of them seen only once. Germline V gene data show CDR1 as SNHLY and CDR2 as FYNNEI. The trim removed 4 bases at V and 7 bases at J, leaving 7 bases unmatched. The CDR3 spans 14 residues. This TCR was recovered from a human donor in good health. The sample taken for sequencing was CD4+ T cells from PBMCs. The chain joins TRBV2 to TRBJ2-4; 7 bases agree with TRBD2. CDR3 coding DNA: TGTGCCAGCAGTGGCAAGACTAGCTTTAACATTCAGTACTTC. This codes for CASSGKTSFNIQYF.